This TCR beta chain originates from a study of early T cells in non-severe SARS-CoV-2 infection (dated by TCRdb to the early 2020s). For context, the study as a whole: Because TCR sequencing relied on bulk RNA taken from unsorted whole blood, pairing of alpha and beta chains was not possible. Points the paper makes about the study in general: VDJdb matching was skewed toward anti-spike CD8 responses and likely underestimated virus-specific expansions by missing private and CD4 specificities.

This was a case-control study nested in a cohort of healthcare workers in London, UK, who had nasopharyngeal swab PCR tests and blood samples taken every week. Between 23 and 31 March 2020, the week of the UK lockdown, healthcare workers were enrolled and then followed up weekly for as long as 16 weeks. The library was produced with 5' RACE. Sequencing relied on a NextSeq 500. The TCR library protocol attached unique molecular identifiers to individual cDNA molecules to correct for sequencing error and PCR bias. Sequencing covered both TCR alpha and beta chains, and within each sample the abundances of alpha and beta sequences were tightly co-correlated. The paper's data handling went like this. Decombinator V4 was used to perform V gene, J gene and CDR3 annotation of TCR sequences. Expanded TCRs were defined as changing significantly between any two time points under a Poisson model with p below 0.0001. Abundances of TCRs were expressed as counts per million after normalisation to the total number of TCRs sequenced in each sample. TRAV1-2 paired with TRAJ12, TRAJ20 or TRAJ33 defined MAIT TCRs, while TRAV10 paired with TRAJ18 defined iNKT TCRs. VDJdb, accessed 1 November 2021, was searched for CMV, EBV and SARS-CoV-2 annotated TCRs, excluding TCRs annotated for multiple antigens. In-frame beta chains were kept once TCRdb had trimmed the public reads at Q25 with fastp and called clones with MiXCR. Duplicate CDR3 protein sequences are folded into a single record with the most common DNA and genes. For this entry, the V and J calls and clone size follow TCRdb and not the study's own pipeline. The sample contains around 60,000 distinct CDR3 sequences, 12% of them found a single time. The ten largest clonotypes hold 8% to 10% of the sample.

Cut back by 7 bases and 0 bases, the V and J ends lie 13 bases apart. Spanning cysteine to phenylalanine, the CDR3 consists of 14 amino acids. CDR3 DNA only is kept here, 42 bases in frame from base 1. The germline V gene yields WSHSY for CDR1 and SAAADI for CDR2. This clonotype was seen more than once but under ten times. This clone's antigen is unknown. The sample holds no much larger clone one base away, and base qualities are not on file. The TCR was taken from an adult who was a healthcare worker with PCR-confirmed SARS-CoV-2 infection or an uninfected control (not recorded which). Sequenced material: whole blood. Recombination joined TRBV10-2 with TRBJ2-7, with the D gene too uncertain to name. CDR3 reads: CASNPGQSSYEQYF. DNA sequence: TGCGCCAGCAACCCCGGGCAGAGCTCCTACGAGCAGTACTTC.